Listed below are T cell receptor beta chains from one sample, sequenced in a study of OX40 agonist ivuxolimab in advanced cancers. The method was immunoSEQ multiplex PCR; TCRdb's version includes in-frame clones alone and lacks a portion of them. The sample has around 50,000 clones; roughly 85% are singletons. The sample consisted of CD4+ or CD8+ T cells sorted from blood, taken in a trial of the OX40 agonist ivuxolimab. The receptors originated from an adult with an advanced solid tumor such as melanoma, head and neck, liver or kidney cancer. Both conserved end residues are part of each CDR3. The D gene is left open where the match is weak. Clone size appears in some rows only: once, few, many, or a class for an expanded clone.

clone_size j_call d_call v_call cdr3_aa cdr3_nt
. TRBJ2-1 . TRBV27 CASGPHFNEQFF TGTGCCAGCGGGCCCCATTTCAATGAGCAGTTCTTC
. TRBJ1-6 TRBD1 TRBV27 CASSSLQGNSYNSPLHF TGTGCCAGCAGTTCACTACAGGGGAACTCCTATAATTCACCCCTCCACTTT
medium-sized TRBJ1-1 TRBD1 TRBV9 CASSVVGTGTEAFF TGTGCCAGCAGCGTAGTTGGGACAGGGACTGAAGCTTTCTTT
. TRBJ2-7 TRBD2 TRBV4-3 CASSQDLAGGPYEQYF TGCGCCAGCAGCCAAGATTTGGCGGGGGGGCCCTACGAGCAGTACTTC
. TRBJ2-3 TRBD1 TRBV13 CASSPDRDSTDTQYF TGTGCCAGCAGCCCTGACAGGGATAGCACAGATACGCAGTATTTT
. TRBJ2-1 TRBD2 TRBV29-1 CSVVLRGGPEEQFF TGCAGCGTTGTCTTGCGGGGGGGCCCGGAGGAGCAGTTCTTC
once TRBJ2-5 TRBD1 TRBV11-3 CASSFRDRGVEETQYF TGTGCCAGCAGCTTCCGGGACAGGGGAGTAGAAGAGACCCAGTACTTC
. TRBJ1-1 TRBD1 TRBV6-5 CASSYMGTGTTEAFF TGTGCCAGCAGTTACATGGGGACAGGGACCACTGAAGCTTTCTTT
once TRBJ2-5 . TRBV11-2 CASSLRDAQGETQYF TGTGCCAGCAGTCTCCGGGACGCACAGGGAGAGACCCAGTACTTC
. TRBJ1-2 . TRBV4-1 CASGQDPLQANYGYTF TGCGCCAGCGGCCAAGACCCCCTTCAAGCTAACTATGGCTACACCTTC
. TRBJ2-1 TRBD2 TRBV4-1 CASSLASGTYNEQFF TGCGCCAGCAGCCTTGCTAGCGGGACTTACAATGAGCAGTTCTTC